This T cell receptor beta chain emerged from a study of response to subunit inactivated influenza vaccine. Study outcomes and limitations: With each seasonal influenza vaccination, the authors suggested, few new T cells are recruited.

Germline CDR1 is SGHVS and CDR2 is FNYEAQ. CDR3 length equals 16 residues. J was trimmed by 1 base and V by 2 bases; bases with no gene match: 6. A single record per CDR3 protein comes from TCRdb applying MiXCR to the RT-PCR reads. The table records approximately 480,000 distinct CDR3 sequences, about 10% of them present only once. This clonotype came up a few times. What it binds is not known. The specimen comprised PBMCs from blood, sampled roughly 47 days after vaccination. The V call is TRBV7-6, the J call TRBJ2-3; 7 bases are a match to TRBD2. The clonotype originates from a man over 45 who received an inactivated influenza vaccine. CDR3 amino acids: CASSLSGRGGTDTQYF. The CDR3 coding sequence is TGTGCCAGCAGCTTATCGGGACGGGGGGGCACAGATACGCAGTATTTT. Looking up the rest from reference TRBV7-6 and TRBJ2-3 gives the full variable domain: GAGVSQSPRYKVTKRGQDVALRCDPISGHVSLYWYRQALGQGPEFLTYFNYEAQQDKSGLPNDRFSAERPEGSISTLTIQRTEQRDSAMYRCASSLSGRGGTDTQYFGPGTRLTVL.